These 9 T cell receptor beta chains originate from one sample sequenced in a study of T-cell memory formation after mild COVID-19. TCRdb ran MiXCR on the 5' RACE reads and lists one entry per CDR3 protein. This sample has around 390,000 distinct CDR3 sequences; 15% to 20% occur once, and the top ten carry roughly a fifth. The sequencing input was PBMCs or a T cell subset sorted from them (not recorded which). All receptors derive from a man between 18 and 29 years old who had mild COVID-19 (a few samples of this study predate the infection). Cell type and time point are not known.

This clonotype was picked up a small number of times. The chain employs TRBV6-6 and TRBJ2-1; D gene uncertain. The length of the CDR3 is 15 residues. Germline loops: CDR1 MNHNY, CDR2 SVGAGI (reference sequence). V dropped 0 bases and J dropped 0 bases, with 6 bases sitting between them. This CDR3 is CASSYSWSSYNEQFF. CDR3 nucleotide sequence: TGTGCCAGCAGTTACTCTTGGAGCTCCTACAATGAGCAGTTCTTC.

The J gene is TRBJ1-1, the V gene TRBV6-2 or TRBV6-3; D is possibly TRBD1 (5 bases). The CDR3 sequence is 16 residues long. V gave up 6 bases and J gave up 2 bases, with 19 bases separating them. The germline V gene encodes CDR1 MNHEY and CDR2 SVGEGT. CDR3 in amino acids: CASSLLGDRPNTEAFF. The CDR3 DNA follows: TGTGCCAGCAGCTTACTCGGGGACCGACCTAACACTGAAGCTTTCTTT.

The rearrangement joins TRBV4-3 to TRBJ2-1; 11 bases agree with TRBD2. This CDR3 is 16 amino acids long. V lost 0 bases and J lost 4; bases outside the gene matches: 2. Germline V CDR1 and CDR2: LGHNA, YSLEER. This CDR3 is CASSQEGLAVYNEQFF. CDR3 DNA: TGCGCCAGCAGCCAAGAGGGACTAGCGGTTTACAATGAGCAGTTCTTC.

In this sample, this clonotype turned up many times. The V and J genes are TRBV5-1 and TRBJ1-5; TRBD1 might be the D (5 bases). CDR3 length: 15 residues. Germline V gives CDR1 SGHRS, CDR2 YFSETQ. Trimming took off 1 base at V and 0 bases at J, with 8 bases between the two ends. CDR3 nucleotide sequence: TGCGCCAGCAGCTTGACGGGGGATAGCAATCAGCCCCAGCATTTT. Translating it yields CASSLTGDSNQPQHF.

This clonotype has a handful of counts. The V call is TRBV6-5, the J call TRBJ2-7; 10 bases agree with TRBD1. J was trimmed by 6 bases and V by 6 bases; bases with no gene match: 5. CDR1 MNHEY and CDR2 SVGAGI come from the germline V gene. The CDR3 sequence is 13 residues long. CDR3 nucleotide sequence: TGTGCCAGCAGACGGGACAGGGGAGGCGAGCAGTACTTC. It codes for CASRRDRGGEQYF.

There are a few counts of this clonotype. The chain's CDR3 is CASSLDGVRTEAFF. CDR3 bases: TGTGCCAGCAGCTTGGACGGGGTAAGGACTGAAGCTTTCTTT. The chain has TRBV5-5 and TRBJ1-1; no definite D call. Trimming removed 0 bases from V and 5 bases from J, with 11 bases in between. The CDR3 spans 14 residues. Germline V gives CDR1 SGHKS, CDR2 YYEKEE (reference sequence).

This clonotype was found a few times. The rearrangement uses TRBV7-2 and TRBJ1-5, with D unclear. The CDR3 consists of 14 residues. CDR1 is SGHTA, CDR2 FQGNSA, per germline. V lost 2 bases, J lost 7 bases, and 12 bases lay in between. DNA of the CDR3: TGTGCCAGCAGCTTATTGATTGCTGGGCAGCCCCAGCATTTT. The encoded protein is CASSLLIAGQPQHF.

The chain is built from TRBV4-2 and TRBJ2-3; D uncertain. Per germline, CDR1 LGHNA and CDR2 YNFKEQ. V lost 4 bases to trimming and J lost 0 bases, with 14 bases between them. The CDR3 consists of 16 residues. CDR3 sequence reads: CASSRELGSSTDTQYF. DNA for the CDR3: TGTGCCAGCAGCCGAGAGTTGGGTTCGAGCACAGATACGCAGTATTTT.

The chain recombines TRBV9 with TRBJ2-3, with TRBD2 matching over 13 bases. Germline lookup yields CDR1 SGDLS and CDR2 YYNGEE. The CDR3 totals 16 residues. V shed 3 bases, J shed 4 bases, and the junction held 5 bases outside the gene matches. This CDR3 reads CASSETSGGGPDTQYF. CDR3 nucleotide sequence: TGTGCCAGCAGCGAAACTAGCGGGGGGGGCCCAGATACGCAGTATTTT.